This T cell receptor (beta chain) was documented in a study of regulatory dendritic cells for organ transplantation. Study observations and caveats: Mature dendritic cells appeared to drive more memory CD8+ clonal expansion than regulatory ones. Naive CD4+ and CD8+ repertoires were highly diverse; memory CD8+ was most oligoclonal. Between individuals, the alloreactive memory CD8+ T cell pool differed considerably. The most alloreactive TCR clonotypes were found in resting memory CD8+ cells.

The CDR3 is 16 amino acids. The V end was cut by 1 base, the J end by 5 bases, with 17 bases between. The germline V gene has CDR1 MNHNS and CDR2 SASEGT. Concerning this clone itself: The antigen is unknown.

Sequencing used immunoSEQ multiplex PCR; TCRdb keeps in-frame clones, though not all of them. The sample yields just under 30,000 clones, around 79% seen once. Sample: memory CD4+ T cells from blood. Subset reported: CD45RO+ memory T cells. The receptor was isolated from a human donor in good health. The V and J genes are TRBV6-1 and TRBJ1-1; D is undetermined. CDR3 DNA sequence: TGTGCCAGCAGTGAAGATATGATACGGCCGGGGACTGAAGCTTTCTTT. This sequence encodes CASSEDMIRPGTEAFF.